A selection of T cell receptor beta chains follows, all from one sample in a study of CD8 T cells in Susac syndrome. TCRdb re-called the immunoSEQ multiplex PCR reads with MiXCR, one entry per CDR3 protein. The table shows around 130,000 distinct CDR3 sequences, with just under 95% occurring only once. The specimen sequenced was CD8+ T cells from PBMCs. These TCRs come from a human donor with Susac syndrome. Both conserved end residues are part of each CDR3. A D gene is named only where the DNA matches it firmly. Some rows mark clone size as missing; the rest say once, few, many or name a class of expanded clone.

d_gene	abundance	v_gene	j_gene	CDR3nt	CDR3aa
-	-	TRBV11-2	TRBJ2-3	TGTGCCAGCAGCCCAGACAGAGATACGCAGTATTTT	CASSPDRDTQYF
-	-	TRBV7-2	TRBJ2-3	TGTGCCAGCAGCTTAGTTGGATACAGCTCAGATACGCAGTATTTT	CASSLVGYSSDTQYF
-	-	TRBV29-1	TRBJ2-5	TGCAGCGTTCGGGTATGGTACACCCCCGAAGAGACCCAGTACTTC	CSVRVWYTPEETQYF
-	-	TRBV12-3/TRBV12-4	TRBJ1-5	TGTGCCAGCAGTCTTAGGCAAAAGGACAGACATCAGCCCCAGCATTTT	CASSLRQKDRHQPQHF
-	-	TRBV11-2	TRBJ2-7	TGTGCCAGCAGCTTTAGTATCGGGGGAGGACAGCAGTACTTC	CASSFSIGGGQQYF
-	-	TRBV20-1	TRBJ1-2	TGCAGTGCTAGTGGGTCACGGTATGGCTACACCTTC	CSASGSRYGYTF
TRBD1	once	TRBV7-3	TRBJ1-2	TGTGCCAGCAGCTTAACCCCGAAAGGGACAGGGGGCAATGGCTACACCTTC	CASSLTPKGTGGNGYTF
TRBD2	-	TRBV19	TRBJ2-3	TGTGCCAGTACGGCGGGGGGGCAACCCACAGATACGCAGTATTTT	CASTAGGQPTDTQYF
-	-	TRBV4-1	TRBJ1-2	TGCGCCAGCAGCCAAGAGAAGGGAGTAGTAACGGGCTACACCTTC	CASSQEKGVVTGYTF
TRBD2	-	TRBV18	TRBJ2-7	TGTGCCAGCTCACCACCCGAGCGGGGGGGCTACGAGCAGTACTTC	CASSPPERGGYEQYF
-	-	TRBV20-1	TRBJ2-1	TGCAGTGTAAAGGAAGGGGGAGGATCCTACAATGAGCAGTTCTTC	CSVKEGGGSYNEQFF
-	-	TRBV13	TRBJ2-1	TGTGCCAGCAGCTTACTAGGGGGGCGGAATGAGCAGTTCTTC	CASSLLGGRNEQFF
-	-	TRBV4-2	TRBJ2-7	TGTGCCAGCAGCCAAGCCGGTACAAGGGACAAGACCTACGAGCAGTACTTC	CASSQAGTRDKTYEQYF
-	-	TRBV20-1	TRBJ2-5	TGCAGTGCTAGAGACCACAGGGGACTCCAAGAGACCCAGTACTTC	CSARDHRGLQETQYF
-	-	TRBV19	TRBJ2-7	TGTGCCAGTAGCTACGGCGGGGTCGACGAGCAGTACTTC	CASSYGGVDEQYF
-	-	TRBV12-3/TRBV12-4	TRBJ1-2	TGTGCCAGCAGTTTCGGAGGGGGTAATGGCTACACCTTC	CASSFGGGNGYTF
-	-	TRBV19	TRBJ2-5	TGTGCCAGTAGTGAGGACAGCCAAGAGACCCAGTACTTC	CASSEDSQETQYF
-	-	TRBV9	TRBJ2-3	TGTGCCAGCAGCGGCGAGGGAAGCACAGATACGCAGTATTTT	CASSGEGSTDTQYF
-	-	TRBV7-9	TRBJ2-7	TGTGCCAGCAGCTTTGGCCCTGACGAGCAGTACTTC	CASSFGPDEQYF
TRBD1	-	TRBV29-1	TRBJ2-7	TGCAGCGTCCCCGGGACAGGGGGAACCGAGCAGTACTTC	CSVPGTGGTEQYF
-	-	TRBV29-1	TRBJ1-1	TGCAGCGCCCTGGGGGTGGCCACTGAAGCTTTCTTT	CSALGVATEAFF
TRBD1	-	TRBV29-1	TRBJ1-2	TGCAGCGTTGATTCCGGGACAGGGGGATTCTATGGCTACACCTTC	CSVDSGTGGFYGYTF
TRBD2	once	TRBV12-3/TRBV12-4	TRBJ2-7	TGTGCCAGCAGTTGGGGCGGGGGGCCCTCCTACGAGCAGTACTTC	CASSWGGGPSYEQYF
TRBD2	few	TRBV7-9	TRBJ2-7	TGTGCCAGCAGCTTAGGGACTAGCGGGGGCCCCTACGAGCAGTACTTC	CASSLGTSGGPYEQYF
-	-	TRBV9	TRBJ2-6	TGTGCCAGCAGCTTAGAACCCCGCTCTGGGGCCAACGTCCTGACTTTC	CASSLEPRSGANVLTF
TRBD1	-	TRBV7-9	TRBJ2-7	TGTGCCAGCGCCAGGGACAGTCCCTACGAGCAGTACTTC	CASARDSPYEQYF
-	once	TRBV6-1	TRBJ2-7	TGTGCCACCCGCGACAGGCACTACGAGCAGTACTTC	CATRDRHYEQYF
-	-	TRBV4-1	TRBJ1-4	TGCGCCAGCAGCCCTCGACCGGGAAAACTGTTTTTT	CASSPRPGKLFF
TRBD2	-	TRBV6-6	TRBJ2-1	TGTGCCAGCAGACGAGGACTAGCTGGTGAGCAGTTCTTC	CASRRGLAGEQFF
-	once	TRBV27	TRBJ1-2	TGTGCCAGCAGTTTATATCCAGGGCGGAACTATGGCTACACCTTC	CASSLYPGRNYGYTF
-	-	TRBV24-1	TRBJ2-3	TGTGCCACCAGTGATTCCAATCCAGATACGCAGTATTTT	CATSDSNPDTQYF
-	-	TRBV25-1	TRBJ1-2	TGTGCCAGCAGTGATCAGGCCTATGGCTACACCTTC	CASSDQAYGYTF
-	-	TRBV9	TRBJ1-1	TGTGCCAGCAGCCCCAGACAGGACATGAACACTGAAGCTTTCTTT	CASSPRQDMNTEAFF
-	-	TRBV9	TRBJ2-3	TGTGCCAGCAGCGTAGGTAGCGCCCGAGATACGCAGTATTTT	CASSVGSARDTQYF
-	-	TRBV3-1	TRBJ1-1	TGTGCCAGCAGCCAAGATTTTCGAGGGCTGGGCACTGAAGCTTTCTTT	CASSQDFRGLGTEAFF